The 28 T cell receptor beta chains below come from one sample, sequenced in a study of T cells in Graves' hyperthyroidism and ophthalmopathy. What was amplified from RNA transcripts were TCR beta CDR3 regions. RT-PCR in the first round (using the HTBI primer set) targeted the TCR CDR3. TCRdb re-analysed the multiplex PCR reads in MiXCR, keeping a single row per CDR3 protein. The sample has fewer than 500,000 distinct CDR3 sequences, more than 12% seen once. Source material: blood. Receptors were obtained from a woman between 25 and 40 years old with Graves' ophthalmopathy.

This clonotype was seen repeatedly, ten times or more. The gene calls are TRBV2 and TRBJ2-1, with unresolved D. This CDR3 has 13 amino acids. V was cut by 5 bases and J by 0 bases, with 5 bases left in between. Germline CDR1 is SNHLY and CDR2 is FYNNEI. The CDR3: CASSWDSYNEQFF. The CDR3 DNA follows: TGTGCCAGCAGTTGGGACTCCTACAATGAGCAGTTCTTC.

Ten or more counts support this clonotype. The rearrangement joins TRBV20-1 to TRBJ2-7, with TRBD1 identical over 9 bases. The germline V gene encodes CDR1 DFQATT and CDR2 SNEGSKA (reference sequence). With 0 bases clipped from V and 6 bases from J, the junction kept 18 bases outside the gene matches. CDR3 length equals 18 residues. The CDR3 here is CSARDPTTDRGMEGEQYF. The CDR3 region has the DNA TGCAGTGCTAGAGATCCCACGACGGACAGGGGCATGGAGGGCGAGCAGTACTTC.

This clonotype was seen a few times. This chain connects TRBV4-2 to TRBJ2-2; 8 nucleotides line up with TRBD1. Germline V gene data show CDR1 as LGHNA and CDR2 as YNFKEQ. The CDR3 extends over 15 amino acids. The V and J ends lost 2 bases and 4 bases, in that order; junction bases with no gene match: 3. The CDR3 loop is CASSQRQGSTGELFF. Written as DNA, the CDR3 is TGTGCCAGCAGCCAACGACAGGGGAGCACCGGGGAGCTGTTTTTT.

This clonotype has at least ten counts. CDR3 residues: CASSPGGSSYEQYF. CDR3 in DNA: TGTGCCAGCAGTCCAGGGGGTAGCTCCTACGAGCAGTACTTC. This chain links TRBV28 with TRBJ2-7, with TRBD1 matching 7 bases. The CDR3 covers 14 residues. Unmatched junction bases numbered 4, after V lost 5 bases and J lost 0 bases. Germline V gene data show CDR1 as MDHEN and CDR2 as SYDVKM.

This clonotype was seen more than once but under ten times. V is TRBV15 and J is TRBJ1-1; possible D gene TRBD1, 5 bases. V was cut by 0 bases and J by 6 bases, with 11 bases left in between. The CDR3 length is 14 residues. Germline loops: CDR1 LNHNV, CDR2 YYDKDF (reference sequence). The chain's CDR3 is CATSREVVGAEAFF. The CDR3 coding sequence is TGTGCCACCAGCAGAGAAGTCGTGGGGGCTGAAGCTTTCTTT.

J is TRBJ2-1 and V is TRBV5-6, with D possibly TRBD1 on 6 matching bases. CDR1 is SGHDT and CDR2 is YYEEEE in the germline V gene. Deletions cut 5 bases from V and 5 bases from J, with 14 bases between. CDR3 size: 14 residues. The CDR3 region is CASSRQALNNEQFF. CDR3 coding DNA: TGTGCCAGCAGTAGACAGGCCCTGAACAATGAGCAGTTCTTC.

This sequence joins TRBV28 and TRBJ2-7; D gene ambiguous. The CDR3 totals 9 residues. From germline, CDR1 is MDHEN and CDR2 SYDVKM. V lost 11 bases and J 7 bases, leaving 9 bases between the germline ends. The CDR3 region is CAPRREQYF. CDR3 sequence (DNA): TGTGCCCCCCGAAGAGAGCAGTACTTC.

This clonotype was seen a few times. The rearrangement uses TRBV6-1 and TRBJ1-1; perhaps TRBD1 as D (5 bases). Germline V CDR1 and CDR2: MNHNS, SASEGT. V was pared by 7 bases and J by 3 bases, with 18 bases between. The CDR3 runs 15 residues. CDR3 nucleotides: TGTGCCAGCAATCGACGGGGGTATAACGACACTGAAGCTTTCTTT. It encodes CASNRRGYNDTEAFF.

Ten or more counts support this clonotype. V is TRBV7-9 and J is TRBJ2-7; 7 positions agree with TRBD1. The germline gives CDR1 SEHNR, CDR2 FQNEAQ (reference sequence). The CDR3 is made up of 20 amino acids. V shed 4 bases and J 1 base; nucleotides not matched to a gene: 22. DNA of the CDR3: TGTGCCAGCAGCTCCCAAACCTCCCCGGACAGGAACCGTTCGTCCTACGAGCAGTACTTC. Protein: CASSSQTSPDRNRSSYEQYF.

CDR3 nucleotide sequence: TGTGCCAGCAGCCAGACCTTAGTCCTGACAGGGAGTTACAATGAGCAGTTCTTC. Residues: CASSQTLVLTGSYNEQFF. The V call is TRBV14, the J call TRBJ2-1; 7 nucleotides align to TRBD1. The CDR3 has 18 residues. J gave up 4 bases and V 3 bases, and 15 bases lay outside the gene matches. In germline, CDR1 is SGHDN, CDR2 FVKESK.

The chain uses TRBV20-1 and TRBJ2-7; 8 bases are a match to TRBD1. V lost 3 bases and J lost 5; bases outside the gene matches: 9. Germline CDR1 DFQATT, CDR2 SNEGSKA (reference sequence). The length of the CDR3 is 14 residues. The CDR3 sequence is CSARKGQGLNEQYF. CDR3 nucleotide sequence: TGCAGTGCTAGGAAAGGACAGGGATTAAACGAGCAGTACTTC.

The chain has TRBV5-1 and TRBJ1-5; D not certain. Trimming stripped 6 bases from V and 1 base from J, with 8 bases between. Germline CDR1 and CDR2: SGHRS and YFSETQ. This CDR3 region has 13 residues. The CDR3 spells CASNPESNQPQHF. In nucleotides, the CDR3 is TGCGCCAGCAACCCCGAAAGCAATCAGCCCCAGCATTTT.

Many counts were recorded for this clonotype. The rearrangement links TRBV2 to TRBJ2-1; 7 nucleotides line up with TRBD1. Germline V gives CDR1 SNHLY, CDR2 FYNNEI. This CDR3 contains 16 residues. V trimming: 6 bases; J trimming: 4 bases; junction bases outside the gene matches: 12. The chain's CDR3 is CASRLSRQGRYNEQFF. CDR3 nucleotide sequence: TGTGCCAGCAGACTCAGCCGACAGGGAAGATACAATGAGCAGTTCTTC.

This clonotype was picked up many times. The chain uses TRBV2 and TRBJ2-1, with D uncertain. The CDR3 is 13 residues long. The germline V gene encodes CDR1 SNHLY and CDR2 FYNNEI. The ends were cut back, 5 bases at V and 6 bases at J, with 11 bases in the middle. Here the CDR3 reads CASSRTFANEQFF. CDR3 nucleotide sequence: TGTGCCAGCAGTAGGACCTTCGCCAATGAGCAGTTCTTC.

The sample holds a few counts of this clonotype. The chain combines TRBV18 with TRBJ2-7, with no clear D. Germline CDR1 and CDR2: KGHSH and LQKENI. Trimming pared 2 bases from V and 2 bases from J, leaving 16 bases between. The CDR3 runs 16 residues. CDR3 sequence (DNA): TGTGCCAGCTCACCAGGGGTCTTAGGTTTCACCTACGAGCAGTACTTC. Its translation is CASSPGVLGFTYEQYF.

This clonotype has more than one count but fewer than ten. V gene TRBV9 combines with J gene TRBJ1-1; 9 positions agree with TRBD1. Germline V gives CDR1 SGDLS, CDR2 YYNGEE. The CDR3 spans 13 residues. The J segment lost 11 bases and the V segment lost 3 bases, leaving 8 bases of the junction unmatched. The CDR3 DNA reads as TGTGCCAGCAGCGAACTCAGGACAGGGGAGGCTTTCTTT. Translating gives CASSELRTGEAFF. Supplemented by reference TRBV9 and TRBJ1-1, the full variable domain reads DSGVTQTPKHLITATGQRVTLRCSPRSGDLSVYWYQQSLDQGLQFLIQYYNGEERAKGNILERFSAQQFPDLHSELNLSSLELGDSALYFCASSELRTGEAFFGQGTRLTVV.

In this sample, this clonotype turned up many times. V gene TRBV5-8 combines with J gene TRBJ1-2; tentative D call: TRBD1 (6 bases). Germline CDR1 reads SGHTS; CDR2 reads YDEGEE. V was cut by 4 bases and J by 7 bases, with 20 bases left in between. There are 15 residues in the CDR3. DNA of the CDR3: TGTGCCAGCAGCCCAAGGGGGGCCTCTATTTCTGGCTACACCTTC. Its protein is CASSPRGASISGYTF.

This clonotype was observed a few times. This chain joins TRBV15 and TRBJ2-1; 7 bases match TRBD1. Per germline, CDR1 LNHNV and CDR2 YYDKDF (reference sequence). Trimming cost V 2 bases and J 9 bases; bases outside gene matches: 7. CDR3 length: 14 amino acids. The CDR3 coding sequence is TGTGCCACCAGCAGAAGACAGGGTTTTGTTGAGCAGTTCTTC. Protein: CATSRRQGFVEQFF.

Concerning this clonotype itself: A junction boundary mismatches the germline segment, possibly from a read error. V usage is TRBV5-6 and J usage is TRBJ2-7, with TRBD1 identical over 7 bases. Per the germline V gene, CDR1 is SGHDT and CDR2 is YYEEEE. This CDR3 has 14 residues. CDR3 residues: CASSSTGNSYEQCF. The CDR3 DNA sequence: TGTGCCAGCAGCTCGACAGGGAATTCCTACGAGCAGTGCTTC. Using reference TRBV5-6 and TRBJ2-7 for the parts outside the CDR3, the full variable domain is DAGVTQSPTHLIKTRGQQVTLRCSPKSGHDTVSWYQQALGQGPQFIFQYYEEEERQRGNFPDRFSGHQFPNYSSELNVNALLLGDSALYLCASSSTGNSYEQCFGPGTRLTVT.

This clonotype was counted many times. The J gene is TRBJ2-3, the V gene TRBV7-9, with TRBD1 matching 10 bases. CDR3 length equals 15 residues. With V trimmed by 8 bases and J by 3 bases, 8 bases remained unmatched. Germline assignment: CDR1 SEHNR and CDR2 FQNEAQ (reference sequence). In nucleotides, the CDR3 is TGTGCCAGCGGGAGGGACAGGGGATGGACAGATACGCAGTATTTT. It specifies CASGRDRGWTDTQYF.

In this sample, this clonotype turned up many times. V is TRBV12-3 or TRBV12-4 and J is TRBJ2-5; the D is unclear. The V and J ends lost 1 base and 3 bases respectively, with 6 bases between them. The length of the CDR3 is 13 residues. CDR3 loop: CASSLGRKETQYF. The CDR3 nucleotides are TGTGCCAGCAGTTTAGGCAGGAAAGAGACCCAGTACTTC.

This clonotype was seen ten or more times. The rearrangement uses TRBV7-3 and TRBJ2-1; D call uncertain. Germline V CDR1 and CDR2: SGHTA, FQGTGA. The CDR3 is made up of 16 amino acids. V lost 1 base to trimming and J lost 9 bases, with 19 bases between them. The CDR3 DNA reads TGTGCCAGCAGCTTAAGTGGTTCGTACGCAATTGGTGAGCAGTTCTTC. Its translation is CASSLSGSYAIGEQFF. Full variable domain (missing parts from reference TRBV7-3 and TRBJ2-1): GAGVSQTPSNKVTEKGKYVELRCDPISGHTALYWYRQSLGQGPEFLIYFQGTGAADDSGLPNDRFFAVRPEGSVSTLKIQRTERGDSAVYLCASSLSGSYAIGEQFFGPGTRLTVL.

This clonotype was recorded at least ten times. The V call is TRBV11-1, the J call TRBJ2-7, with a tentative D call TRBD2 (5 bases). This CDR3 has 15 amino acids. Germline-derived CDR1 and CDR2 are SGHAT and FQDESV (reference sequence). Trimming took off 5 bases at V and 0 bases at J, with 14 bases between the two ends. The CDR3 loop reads CASSRGNLVSYEQYF. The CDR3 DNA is TGTGCCAGCAGCCGAGGGAATCTCGTCTCCTACGAGCAGTACTTC. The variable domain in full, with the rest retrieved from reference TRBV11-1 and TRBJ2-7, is EAEVAQSPRYKITEKSQAVAFWCDPISGHATLYWYRQILGQGPELLVQFQDESVVDDSQLPKDRFSAERLKGVDSTLKIQPAELGDSAMYLCASSRGNLVSYEQYFGPGTRLTVT.

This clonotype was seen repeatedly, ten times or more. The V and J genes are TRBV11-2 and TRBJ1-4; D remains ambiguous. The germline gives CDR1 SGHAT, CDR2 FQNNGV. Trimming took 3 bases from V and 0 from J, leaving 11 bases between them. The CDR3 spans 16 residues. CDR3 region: CASSFPRRATNEKLFF. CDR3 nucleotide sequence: TGTGCCAGCAGCTTCCCTCGGCGGGCAACTAATGAAAAACTGTTTTTT.

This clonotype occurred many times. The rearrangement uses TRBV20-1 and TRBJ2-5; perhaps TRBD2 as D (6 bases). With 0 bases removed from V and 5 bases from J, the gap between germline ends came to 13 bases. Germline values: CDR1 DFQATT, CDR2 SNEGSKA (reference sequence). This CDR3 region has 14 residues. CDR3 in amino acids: CSARDRRVEETQYF. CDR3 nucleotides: TGCAGTGCTAGAGATCGGAGGGTCGAGGAGACCCAGTACTTC.

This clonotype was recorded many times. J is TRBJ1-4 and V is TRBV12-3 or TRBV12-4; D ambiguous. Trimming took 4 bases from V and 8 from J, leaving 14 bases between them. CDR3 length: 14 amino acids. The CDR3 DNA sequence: TGTGCCAGCAGTTCCTCCGTCGGCTGGGAAAAACTGTTTTTT. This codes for CASSSSVGWEKLFF.

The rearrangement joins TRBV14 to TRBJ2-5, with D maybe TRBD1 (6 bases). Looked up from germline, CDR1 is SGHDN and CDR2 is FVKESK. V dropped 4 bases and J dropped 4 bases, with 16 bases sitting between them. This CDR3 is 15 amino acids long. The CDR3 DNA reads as TGTGCCAGCAGCCTCATACAGGGTTTCGGAGAGACCCAGTACTTC. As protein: CASSLIQGFGETQYF.

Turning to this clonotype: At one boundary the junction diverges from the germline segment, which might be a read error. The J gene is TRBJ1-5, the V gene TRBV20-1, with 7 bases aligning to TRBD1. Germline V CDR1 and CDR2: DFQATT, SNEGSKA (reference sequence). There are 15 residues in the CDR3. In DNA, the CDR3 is TGCAGTGCAGACAGGACGGGGGACAGTCATAAGCCCCAACATTTT. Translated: CSADRTGDSHKPQHF.